This T cell receptor (beta chain) was found in a study of T-cell reconstitution after alpha-beta-depleted transplantation in children. The library targeted TCRbeta and was prepared with unique molecular identifiers. One entry per CDR3 protein results from TCRdb running MiXCR on the PCR reads. The data contain fewer than 250,000 distinct CDR3 sequences, approximately 19% of them singletons. Worth noting for this clonotype: Antigen: not known.

Whole-study findings and limits: T cells produced anew were the main source of T-cell counts and diversity one year after transplant. Several hundred graft clones that had expanded were reportedly the source of alpha-beta T cells about two months after transplant. Some patients' high day-60 TCRbeta diversity was traced to surviving recipient T cells and thymic progenitors.

This CDR3 has 16 residues. In germline, CDR1 is KGHSH, CDR2 LQKENI. V lost 1 base, J lost 4 bases, and 5 bases stayed unmatched. This TCR was sampled from a male patient under 10 years old who had a stem cell transplant for acute lymphoblastic leukemia, so the T cells may come from the graft donor. V usage is TRBV18 and J usage is TRBJ2-3; 10 bases agree with TRBD2. Material: PBMCs, mostly from graft donor cells, obtained 360 days after TCRalphabeta/CD19-depleted stem cell transplant. The CDR3 sequence is CASSPLAGGSSDTQYF. The DNA of the CDR3 is TGTGCCAGCTCACCACTAGCGGGAGGTTCTTCAGATACGCAGTATTTT.